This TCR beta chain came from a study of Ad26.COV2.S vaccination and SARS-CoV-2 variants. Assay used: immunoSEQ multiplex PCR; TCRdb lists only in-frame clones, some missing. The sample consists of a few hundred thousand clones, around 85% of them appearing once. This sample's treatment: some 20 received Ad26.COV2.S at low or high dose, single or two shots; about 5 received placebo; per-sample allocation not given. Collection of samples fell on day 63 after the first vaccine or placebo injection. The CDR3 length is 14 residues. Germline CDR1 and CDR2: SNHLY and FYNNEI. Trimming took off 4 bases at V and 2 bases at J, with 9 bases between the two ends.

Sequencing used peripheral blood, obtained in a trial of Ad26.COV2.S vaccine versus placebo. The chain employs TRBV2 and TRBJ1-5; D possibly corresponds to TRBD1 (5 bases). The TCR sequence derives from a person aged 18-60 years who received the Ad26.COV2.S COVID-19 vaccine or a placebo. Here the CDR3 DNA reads TGTGCCAGCAGTGGGGACGGGCGCAATCAGCCCCAGCATTTT. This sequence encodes CASSGDGRNQPQHF.